The 5 T cell receptor beta chains in this list originate from one sample, sequenced in a study of T cell responses to AZD1222 COVID-19 vaccine. The repertoire was sequenced with immunoSEQ multiplex PCR; TCRdb's copy has only in-frame clones and lacks some. The table includes tens of thousands of clones, around 90% detected once. The source was peripheral blood, collected 28 days after the second AZD1222 dose. Source of these receptors: an adult who received the AZD1222 COVID-19 vaccine.

The rearrangement joins TRBV2 to TRBJ1-4, with 10 bases lining up with TRBD1. V lost 7 bases, J lost 7 bases, and 9 bases stayed unmatched. The germline V gene has CDR1 SNHLY and CDR2 FYNNEI. This CDR3 is 15 amino acids long. The CDR3: CASTANRDRGEKLFF. The CDR3 DNA is TGTGCCAGCACGGCAAATAGGGACAGGGGTGAAAAACTGTTTTTT.

This chain connects TRBV5-5 to TRBJ1-2; unclear D gene. V lost 2 bases to trimming and J lost 6 bases, with 14 bases between them. Germline CDR1 is SGHKS and CDR2 is YYEKEE (reference sequence). The CDR3 runs to 14 residues. CDR3: CASSLGLPGDGYTF. In nucleotides, the CDR3 is TGTGCCAGCAGCTTAGGACTCCCTGGGGATGGCTACACCTTC.

The gene calls are TRBV19 and TRBJ1-1; unclear D gene. The CDR3 extends over 12 amino acids. Trimming removed 3 bases at V and 2 bases at J, with 4 bases between. Germline CDR1 LNHDA, CDR2 SQIVND (reference sequence). The CDR3 protein is CASSMINTEAFF. In nucleotides, the CDR3 is TGTGCCAGTAGTATGATCAACACTGAAGCTTTCTTT.

This clone appeared a few times. The chain has TRBV2 and TRBJ1-6; 10 bases match TRBD1. CDR1 is SNHLY and CDR2 is FYNNEI in the germline V gene. V shed 6 bases and J 7 bases; nucleotides not matched to a gene: 6. The CDR3 sequence is 15 residues long. DNA for the CDR3: TGTGCCAGCAGGGGTCGGACAGGGGGGAATTCACCCCTCCACTTT. This sequence encodes CASRGRTGGNSPLHF.

The chain employs TRBV27 and TRBJ2-1; D unclear. V lost 5 bases and J lost 1, with 12 bases in between. Germline V gives CDR1 MNHEY, CDR2 SMNVEV (reference sequence). The CDR3 sequence is 15 residues long. In DNA, the CDR3 is TGTGCCAGCAGTACCCCCGTGCAGTCCTACAATGAGCAGTTCTTC. Encoded protein: CASSTPVQSYNEQFF.